Sequencing of this T cell receptor beta chain was carried out in a study of T cell responses to AZD1222 COVID-19 vaccine. Study-level points and caveats: CD4 TCRs associated with vaccination spanned spike, dominating at 160-218 and 743-854. In all cases, repertoires were sampled only after the peak T cell response. White British donors predominated, females outnumbered males, and clonal diversity was possibly underestimated.

Researchers grouped second doses given at about 4 or about 12 weeks into one pool. A remark on this clone: The antigen remains undetermined.

Method: immunoSEQ multiplex PCR; TCRdb's copy keeps in-frame clones and lacks some. The data show 100,000 to 120,000 clones, about 87% seen once. The germline V gene has CDR1 SGHNT and CDR2 YYREEE (reference sequence). The V end lost 5 bases, the J end lost 2 bases, and 8 bases lay between the germline ends. The CDR3 contains 13 residues. The material sequenced was peripheral blood, taken 28 days after the second AZD1222 dose. The source is an adult who received the AZD1222 COVID-19 vaccine. This chain joins TRBV5-4 and TRBJ2-1; D is perhaps TRBD2 (5 bases). The CDR3 loop reads CASSPGTYNEQFF. In nucleotides, the CDR3 is TGTGCCAGCAGTCCCGGGACCTACAATGAGCAGTTCTTC.